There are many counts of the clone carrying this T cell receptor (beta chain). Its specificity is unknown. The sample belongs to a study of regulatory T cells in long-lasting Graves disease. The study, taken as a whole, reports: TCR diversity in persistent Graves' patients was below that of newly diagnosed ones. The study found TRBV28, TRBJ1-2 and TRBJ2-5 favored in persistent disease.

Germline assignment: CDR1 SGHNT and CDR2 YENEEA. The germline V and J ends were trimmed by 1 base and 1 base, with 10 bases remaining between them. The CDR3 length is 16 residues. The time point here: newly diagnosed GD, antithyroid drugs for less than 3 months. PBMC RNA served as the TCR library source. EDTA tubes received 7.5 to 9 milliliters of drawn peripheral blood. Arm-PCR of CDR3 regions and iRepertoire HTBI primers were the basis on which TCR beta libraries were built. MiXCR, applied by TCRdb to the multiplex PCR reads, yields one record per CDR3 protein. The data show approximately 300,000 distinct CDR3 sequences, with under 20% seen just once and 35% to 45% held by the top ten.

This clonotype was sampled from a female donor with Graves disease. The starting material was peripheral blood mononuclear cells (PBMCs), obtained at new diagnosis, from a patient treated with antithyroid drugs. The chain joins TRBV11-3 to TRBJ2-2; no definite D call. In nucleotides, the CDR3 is TGTGCCAGCAGCTTAGGTCCGGAACGGAACACCGGGGAGCTGTTTTTT. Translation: CASSLGPERNTGELFF.